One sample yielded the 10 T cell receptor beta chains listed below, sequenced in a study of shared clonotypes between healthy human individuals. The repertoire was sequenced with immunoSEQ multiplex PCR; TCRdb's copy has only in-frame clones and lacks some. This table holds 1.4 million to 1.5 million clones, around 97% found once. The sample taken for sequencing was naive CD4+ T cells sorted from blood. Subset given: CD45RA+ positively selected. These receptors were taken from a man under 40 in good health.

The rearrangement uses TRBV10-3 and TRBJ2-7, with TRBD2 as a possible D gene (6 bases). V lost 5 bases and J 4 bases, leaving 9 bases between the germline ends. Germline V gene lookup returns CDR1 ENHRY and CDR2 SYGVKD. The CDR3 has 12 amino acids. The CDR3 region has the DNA TGTGCCATCAGTCCCGGGAGTTACGAGCAGTACTTC. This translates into CAISPGSYEQYF.

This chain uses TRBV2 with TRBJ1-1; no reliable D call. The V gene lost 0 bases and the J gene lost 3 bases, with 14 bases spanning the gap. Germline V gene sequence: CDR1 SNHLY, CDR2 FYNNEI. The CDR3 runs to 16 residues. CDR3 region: CASSEALGIVDTEAFF. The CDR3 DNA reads TGTGCCAGCAGTGAAGCGCTTGGGATTGTGGACACTGAAGCTTTCTTT. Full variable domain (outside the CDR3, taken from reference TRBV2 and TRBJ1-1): EPEVTQTPSHQVTQMGQEVILRCVPISNHLYFYWYRQILGQKVEFLVSFYNNEISEKSEIFDDQFSVERPDGSNFTLKIRSTKLEDSAMYFCASSEALGIVDTEAFFGQGTRLTVV.

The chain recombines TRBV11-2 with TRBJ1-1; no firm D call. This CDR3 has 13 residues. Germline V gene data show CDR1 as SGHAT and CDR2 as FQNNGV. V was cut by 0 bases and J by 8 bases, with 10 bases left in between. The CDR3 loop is CASSLDSHGEAFF. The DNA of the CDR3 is TGTGCCAGCAGCTTAGACTCACATGGGGAAGCTTTCTTT.

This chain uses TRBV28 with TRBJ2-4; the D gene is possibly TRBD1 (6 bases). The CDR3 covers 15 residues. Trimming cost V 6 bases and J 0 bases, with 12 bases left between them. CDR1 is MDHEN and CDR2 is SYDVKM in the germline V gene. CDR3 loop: CASSRQDLAKNIQYF. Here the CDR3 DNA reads TGTGCCAGCAGCCGACAGGATTTAGCCAAAAACATTCAGTACTTC.

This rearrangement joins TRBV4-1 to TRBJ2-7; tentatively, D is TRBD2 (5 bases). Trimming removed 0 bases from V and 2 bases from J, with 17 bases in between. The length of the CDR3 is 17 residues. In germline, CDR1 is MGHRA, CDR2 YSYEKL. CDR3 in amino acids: CASSQDNEGAQTYEQYF. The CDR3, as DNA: TGCGCCAGCAGCCAAGATAATGAGGGAGCCCAAACCTACGAGCAGTACTTC.

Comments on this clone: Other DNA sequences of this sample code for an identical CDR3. The CDR3, as DNA: TGTGCCAGCAGGCCCGGGACAGAAAACACCGGGGAGCTGTTTTTT. This encodes CASRPGTENTGELFF. The chain is built from TRBV28 and TRBJ2-2, with 7 bases lining up with TRBD1. J lost 2 bases, V lost 6 bases, and 6 bases had no gene match. The CDR3 totals 15 residues. Germline lookup yields CDR1 MDHEN and CDR2 SYDVKM. Full variable domain (outside the CDR3, taken from reference TRBV28 and TRBJ2-2): DVKVTQSSRYLVKRTGEKVFLECVQDMDHENMFWYRQDPGLGLRLIYFSYDVKMKEKGDIPEGYSVSREKKERFSLILESASTNQTSMYLCASRPGTENTGELFFGEGSRLTVL.

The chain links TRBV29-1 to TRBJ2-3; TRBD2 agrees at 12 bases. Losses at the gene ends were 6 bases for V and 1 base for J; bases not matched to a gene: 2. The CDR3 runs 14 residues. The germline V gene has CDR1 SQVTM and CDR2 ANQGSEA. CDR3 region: CSVRTSGGTDTQYF. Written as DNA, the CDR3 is TGCAGCGTGAGGACTAGCGGGGGCACAGATACGCAGTATTTT.

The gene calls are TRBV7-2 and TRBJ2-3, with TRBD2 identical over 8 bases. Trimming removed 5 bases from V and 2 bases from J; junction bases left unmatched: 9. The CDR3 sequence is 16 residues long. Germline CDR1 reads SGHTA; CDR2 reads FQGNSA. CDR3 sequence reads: CASSLSGRFDTDTQYF. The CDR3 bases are TGTGCCAGCAGCCTCAGCGGGAGATTTGACACAGATACGCAGTATTTT. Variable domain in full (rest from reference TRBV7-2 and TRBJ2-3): GAGVSQSPSNKVTEKGKDVELRCDPISGHTALYWYRQSLGQGLEFLIYFQGNSAPDKSGLPSDRFSAERTGGSVSTLTIQRTQQEDSAVYLCASSLSGRFDTDTQYFGPGTRLTVL.

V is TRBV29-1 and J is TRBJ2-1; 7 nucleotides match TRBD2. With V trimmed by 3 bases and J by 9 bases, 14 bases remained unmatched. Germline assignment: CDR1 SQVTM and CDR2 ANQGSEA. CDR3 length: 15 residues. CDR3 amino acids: CSVESGGGNPSEQFF. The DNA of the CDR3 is TGCAGCGTTGAGTCGGGGGGTGGGAATCCAAGTGAGCAGTTCTTC.

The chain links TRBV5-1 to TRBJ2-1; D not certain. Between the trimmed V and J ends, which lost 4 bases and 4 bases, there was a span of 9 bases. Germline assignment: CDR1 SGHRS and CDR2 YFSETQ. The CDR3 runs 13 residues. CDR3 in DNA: TGCGCCAGCAGCGGGCGCACATACAATGAGCAGTTCTTC. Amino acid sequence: CASSGRTYNEQFF.